The entry below gives a single T cell receptor beta chain sequence along with its context. Its specificity is not known. 60 Vbeta and 13 Jbeta primers were used in PCR. Some clones are missing from TCRdb's copy, which holds only in-frame ones; the method was immunoSEQ multiplex PCR. The sample lists under 35,000 clones, more than 60% seen once, with roughly 20% in the top ten. This specimen belongs to a study of cytomegalovirus exposure and HLA in healthy donors. Broader study findings: The study designated about 160 TCR beta chains cytomegalovirus-associated.

The CDR3 is made up of 12 amino acids. The germline gives CDR1 MNHNS, CDR2 SASEGT. V gave up 5 bases and J gave up 7 bases, with 12 bases separating them. All donors participated as healthy donors of bone marrow. This rearrangement joins TRBV6-1 to TRBJ2-7, with D maybe TRBD2 (6 bases). The sequenced material came from PBMCs. This sequence originates from a man between 45 and 60 years old in good health and CMV-seropositive. The CDR3 bases are TGTGCCAGCAGTCGGGACGCGGGGGAGCAGTACTTC. As protein: CASSRDAGEQYF.